This note documents a single TCR beta chain sequence. Per germline, CDR1 SGHTA and CDR2 FQGNSA. Trimming took 1 base from V and 2 from J, leaving 5 bases between them. The CDR3 runs 14 residues. This specimen belongs to a study of cytomegalovirus exposure and HLA in healthy donors. In the PCR, 60 Vbeta and 13 Jbeta primers were used. Authors' analysis steps: Later reanalysis found around 80 million unique TCR beta chains, approximately 11 million of them shared. The protocol was immunoSEQ multiplex PCR, while the TCRdb copy is restricted to in-frame clones and leaves out a portion. Clone size and the V and J calls come from that table; the DNA yielded D and trimming. Found here are 140,000 to 150,000 clones, roughly 85% of them singletons; the top ten hold 3.4%.

This chain links TRBV7-2 with TRBJ2-2, with unresolved D. The material sequenced was PBMCs. The sequence derives from a male donor in good health and CMV-seronegative. CDR3 DNA: TGTGCCAGCAGCTTAGACAGAAACACCGGGGAGCTGTTTTTT. This gives the protein CASSLDRNTGELFF. The full variable domain, with the rest looked up from reference TRBV7-2 and TRBJ2-2, is GAGVSQSPSNKVTEKGKDVELRCDPISGHTALYWYRQSLGQGLEFLIYFQGNSAPDKSGLPSDRFSAERTGGSVSTLTIQRTQQEDSAVYLCASSLDRNTGELFFGEGSRLTVL.